The sequence of this T cell receptor (beta chain) was determined in a study of control samples from healthy donors and cancer patients. Trimming removed 4 bases from V and 10 bases from J; junction bases left unmatched: 11. The germline V gene encodes CDR1 KGHSH and CDR2 LQKENI. This CDR3 region has 15 residues. This table comes from immunoSEQ multiplex PCR, and its TCRdb copy is limited to in-frame clones, with some not included. Among around 120,000 clones, more than 75% were seen once, and the ten largest hold about 8.7%. The sequenced sample consisted of blood. The chain joins TRBV18 to TRBJ2-1, with TRBD1 matching 9 bases. The receptor's source is a man in his forties in good health. CDR3: CASSLSTGQGPEQFF. The CDR3 DNA sequence: TGTGCCAGCTCACTCTCTACGGGACAGGGTCCGGAGCAGTTCTTC.